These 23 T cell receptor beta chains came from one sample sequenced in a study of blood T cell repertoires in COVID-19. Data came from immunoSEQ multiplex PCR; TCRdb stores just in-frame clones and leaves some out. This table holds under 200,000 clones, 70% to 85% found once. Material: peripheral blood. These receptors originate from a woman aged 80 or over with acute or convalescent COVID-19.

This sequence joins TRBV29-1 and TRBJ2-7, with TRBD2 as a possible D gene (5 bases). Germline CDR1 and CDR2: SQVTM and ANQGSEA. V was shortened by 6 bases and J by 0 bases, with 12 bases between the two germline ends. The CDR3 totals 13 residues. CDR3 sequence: CSVRDGDSYEQYF. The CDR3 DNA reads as TGCAGCGTACGGGATGGGGACTCCTACGAGCAGTACTTC.

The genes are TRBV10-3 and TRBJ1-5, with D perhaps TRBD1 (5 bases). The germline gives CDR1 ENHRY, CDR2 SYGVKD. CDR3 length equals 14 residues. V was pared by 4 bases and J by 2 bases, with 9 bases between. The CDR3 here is CAISVGGGNQPQHF. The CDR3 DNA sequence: TGTGCCATCAGTGTGGGAGGGGGCAATCAGCCCCAGCATTTT.

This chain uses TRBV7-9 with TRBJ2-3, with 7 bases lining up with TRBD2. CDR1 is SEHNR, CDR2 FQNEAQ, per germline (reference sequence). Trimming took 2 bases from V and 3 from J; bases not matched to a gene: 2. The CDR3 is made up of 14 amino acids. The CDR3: CASSLSGVTDTQYF. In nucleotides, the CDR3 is TGTGCCAGCAGCTTAAGCGGGGTAACAGATACGCAGTATTTT.

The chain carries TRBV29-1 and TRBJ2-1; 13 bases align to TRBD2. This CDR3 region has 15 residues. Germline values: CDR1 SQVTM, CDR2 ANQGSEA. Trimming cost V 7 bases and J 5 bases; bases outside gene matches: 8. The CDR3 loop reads CSGGLAGVFDNEQFF. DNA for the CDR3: TGCAGCGGTGGACTAGCGGGAGTGTTCGACAATGAGCAGTTCTTC.

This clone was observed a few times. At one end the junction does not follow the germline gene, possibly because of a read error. This CDR3 is CSASGRQAFAF. The CDR3 DNA reads as TGCAGCGCGTCGGGGCGACAGGCCTTCGCCTTC. The chain joins TRBV29-1 to TRBJ1-2, with D possibly matching TRBD1 (6 bases). The CDR3 is made up of 11 amino acids. The germline V gene has CDR1 SQVTM and CDR2 ANQGSEA.

CDR3 sequence: CASSSPADTQYF. CDR3 nucleotide sequence: TGTGCCAGCAGCTCTCCTGCAGATACGCAGTATTTT. The chain employs TRBV12-3 or TRBV12-4 and TRBJ2-3; D gene ambiguous. The V end lost 6 bases, the J end lost 4 bases, and 8 bases lay between the germline ends. This CDR3 contains 12 residues.

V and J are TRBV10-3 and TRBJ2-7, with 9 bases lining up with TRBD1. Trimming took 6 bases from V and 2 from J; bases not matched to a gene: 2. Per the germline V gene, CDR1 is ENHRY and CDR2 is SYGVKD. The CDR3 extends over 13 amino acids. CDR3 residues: CAIRGTGPYEQYF. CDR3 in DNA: TGTGCCATCAGGGGGACAGGGCCCTACGAGCAGTACTTC.

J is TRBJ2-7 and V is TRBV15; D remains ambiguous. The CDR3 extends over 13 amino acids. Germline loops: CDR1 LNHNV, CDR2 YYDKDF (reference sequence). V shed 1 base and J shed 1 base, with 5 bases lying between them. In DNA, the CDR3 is TGTGCCACCAGCAGAGCCCAGTCCTACGAGCAGTACTTC. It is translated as CATSRAQSYEQYF.

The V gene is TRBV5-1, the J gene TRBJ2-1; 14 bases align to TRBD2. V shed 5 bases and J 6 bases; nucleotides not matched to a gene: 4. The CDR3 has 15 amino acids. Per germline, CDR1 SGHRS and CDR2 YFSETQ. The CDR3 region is CASRTGTSGSNEQFF. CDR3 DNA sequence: TGCGCCAGCAGAACTGGGACTAGCGGGAGCAATGAGCAGTTCTTC.

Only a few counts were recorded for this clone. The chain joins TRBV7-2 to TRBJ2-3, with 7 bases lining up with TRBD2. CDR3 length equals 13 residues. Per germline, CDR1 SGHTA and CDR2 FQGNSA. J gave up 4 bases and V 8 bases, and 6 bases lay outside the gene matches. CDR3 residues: CASSGLESDTQYF. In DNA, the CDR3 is TGTGCCAGCTCCGGACTAGAGTCAGATACGCAGTATTTT.

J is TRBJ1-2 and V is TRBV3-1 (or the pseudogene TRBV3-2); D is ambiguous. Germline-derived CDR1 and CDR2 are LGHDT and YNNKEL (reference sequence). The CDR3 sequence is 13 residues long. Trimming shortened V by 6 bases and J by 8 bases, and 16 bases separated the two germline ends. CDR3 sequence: CASSQTSNMGYTF. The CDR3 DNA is TGTGCCAGCAGTCAAACCTCCAACATGGGCTACACCTTC.

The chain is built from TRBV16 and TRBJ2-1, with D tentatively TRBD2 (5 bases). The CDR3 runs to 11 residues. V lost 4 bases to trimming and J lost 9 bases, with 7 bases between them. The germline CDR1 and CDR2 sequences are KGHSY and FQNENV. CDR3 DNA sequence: TGTGCCAGCAGCCGCCGGGGTGAGCAGTTCTTC. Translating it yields CASSRRGEQFF.

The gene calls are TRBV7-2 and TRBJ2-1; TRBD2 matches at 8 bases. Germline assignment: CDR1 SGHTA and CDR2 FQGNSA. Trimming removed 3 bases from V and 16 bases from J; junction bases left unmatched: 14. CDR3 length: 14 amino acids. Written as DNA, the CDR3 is TGTGCCAGCAGCTTTAGCGCACGACGGGGGGGCCGTTTCTTC. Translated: CASSFSARRGGRFF.

The CDR3 spells CASSLTGGANGYTF. CDR3 in DNA: TGTGCCAGCAGCCTTACTGGGGGCGCAAATGGCTACACCTTC. The chain combines TRBV6-5 with TRBJ1-2, with D perhaps matching TRBD1 (6 bases). V was shortened by 6 bases and J by 6 bases, with 17 bases between the two germline ends. The CDR3 extends over 14 amino acids. CDR1 MNHEY and CDR2 SVGAGI come from the germline V gene.

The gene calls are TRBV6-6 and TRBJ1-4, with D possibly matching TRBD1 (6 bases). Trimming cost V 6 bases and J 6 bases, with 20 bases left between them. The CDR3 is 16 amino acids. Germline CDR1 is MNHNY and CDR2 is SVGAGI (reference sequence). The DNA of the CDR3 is TGTGCCAGCAGGCCTCCCAGGGGCGTTGAGTATGAAAAACTGTTTTTT. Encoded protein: CASRPPRGVEYEKLFF.

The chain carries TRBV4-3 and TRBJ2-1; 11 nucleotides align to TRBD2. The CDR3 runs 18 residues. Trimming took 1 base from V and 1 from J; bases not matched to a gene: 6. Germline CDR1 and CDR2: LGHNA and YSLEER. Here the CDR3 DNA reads TGCGCCAGCAGCCAAGCTCTAGCGGGGGGCCTTTCCTACAATGAGCAGTTCTTC. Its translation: CASSQALAGGLSYNEQFF.

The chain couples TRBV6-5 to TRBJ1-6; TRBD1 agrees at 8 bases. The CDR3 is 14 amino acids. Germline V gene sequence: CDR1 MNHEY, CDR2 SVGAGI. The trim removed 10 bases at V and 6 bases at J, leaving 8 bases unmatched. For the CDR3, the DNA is TGTGCCACGGGCCGGGGACAGGTTAATTCACCCCTCCACTTT. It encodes CATGRGQVNSPLHF.

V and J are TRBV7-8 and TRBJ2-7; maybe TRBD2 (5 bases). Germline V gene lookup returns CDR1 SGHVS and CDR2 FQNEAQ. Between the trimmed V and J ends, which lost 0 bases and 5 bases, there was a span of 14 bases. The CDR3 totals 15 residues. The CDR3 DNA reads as TGTGCCAGCAGCTTAGCAGGGCCACCCGGGGACGAGCAGTACTTC. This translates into CASSLAGPPGDEQYF.

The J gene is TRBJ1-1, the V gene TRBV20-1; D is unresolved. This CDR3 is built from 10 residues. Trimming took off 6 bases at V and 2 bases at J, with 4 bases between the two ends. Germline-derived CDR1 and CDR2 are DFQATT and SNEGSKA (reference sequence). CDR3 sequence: CSAANTEAFF. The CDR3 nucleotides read TGCAGTGCGGCAAACACTGAAGCTTTCTTT.

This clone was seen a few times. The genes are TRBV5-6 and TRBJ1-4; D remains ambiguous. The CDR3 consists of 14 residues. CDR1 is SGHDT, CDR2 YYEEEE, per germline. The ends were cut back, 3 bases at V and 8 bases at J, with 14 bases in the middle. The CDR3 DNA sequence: TGTGCCAGCAGCTGGGGTCCGGAGGAGGAAAAACTGTTTTTT. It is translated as CASSWGPEEEKLFF.

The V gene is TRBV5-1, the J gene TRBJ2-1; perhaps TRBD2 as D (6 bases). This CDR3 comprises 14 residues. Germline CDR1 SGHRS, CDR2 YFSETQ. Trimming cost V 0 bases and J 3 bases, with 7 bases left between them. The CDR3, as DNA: TGCGCCAGCAGCTTGGACGGGAGCTACAATGAGCAGTTCTTC. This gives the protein CASSLDGSYNEQFF.

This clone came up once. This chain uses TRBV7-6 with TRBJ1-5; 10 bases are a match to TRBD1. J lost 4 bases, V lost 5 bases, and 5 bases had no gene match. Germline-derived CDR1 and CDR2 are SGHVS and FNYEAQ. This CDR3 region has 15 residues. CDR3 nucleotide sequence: TGTGCCAGCAGCCTCCGGACAGGGGGGAATCAGCCCCAGCATTTT. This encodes CASSLRTGGNQPQHF.

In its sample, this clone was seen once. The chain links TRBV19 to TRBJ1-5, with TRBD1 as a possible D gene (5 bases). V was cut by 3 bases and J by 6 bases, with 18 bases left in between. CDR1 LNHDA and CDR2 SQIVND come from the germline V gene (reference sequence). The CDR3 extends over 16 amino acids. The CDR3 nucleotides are TGTGCCAGTAGTATCGGTGCAGGTAGGGGTGGTCAGCCCCAGCATTTT. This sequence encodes CASSIGAGRGGQPQHF.